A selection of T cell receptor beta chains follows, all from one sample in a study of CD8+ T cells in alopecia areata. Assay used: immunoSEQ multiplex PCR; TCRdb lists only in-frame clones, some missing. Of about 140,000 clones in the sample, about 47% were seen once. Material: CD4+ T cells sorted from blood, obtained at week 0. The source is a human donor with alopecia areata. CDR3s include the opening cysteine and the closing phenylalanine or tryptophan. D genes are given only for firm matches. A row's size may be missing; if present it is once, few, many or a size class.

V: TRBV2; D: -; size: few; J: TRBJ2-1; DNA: TGTGCCAGCAGTGTCTCGGGCAATGAGCAGTTCTTC; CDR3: CASSVSGNEQFF
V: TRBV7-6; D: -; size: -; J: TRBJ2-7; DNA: TGTGCCAGCAGAGAAACAGGGAGCTCCTACGAGCAGTACTTC; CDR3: CASRETGSSYEQYF
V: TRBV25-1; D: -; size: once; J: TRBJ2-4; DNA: TGTGCCAGCAGTGAATTCGGGAGCGGGGCCAAAAACATTCAGTACTTC; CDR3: CASSEFGSGAKNIQYF
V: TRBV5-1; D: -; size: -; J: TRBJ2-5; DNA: TGCGCCAGCAGCTCCGTCGGATCAGAGACCCAGTACTTC; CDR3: CASSSVGSETQYF
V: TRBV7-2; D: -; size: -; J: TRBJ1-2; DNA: TGTGCCAGCAGCTATGACAGGAACTATGGCTACACCTTC; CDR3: CASSYDRNYGYTF
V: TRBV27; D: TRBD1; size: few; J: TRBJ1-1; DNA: TGTGCCAGCGGTCTGACAGGGTTAGGCACTGAAGCTTTCTTT; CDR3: CASGLTGLGTEAFF
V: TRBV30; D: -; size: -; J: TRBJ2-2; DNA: TGTGCCTGGAGTCCCGCAAGGTTAGGGCTGAACACCGGGGAGCTGTTTTTT; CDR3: CAWSPARLGLNTGELFF
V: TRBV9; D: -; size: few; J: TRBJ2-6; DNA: TGTGCCAGCAGCTCAGGGACCTCCGGTGGAGGGGCCAACGTCCTGACTTTC; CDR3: CASSSGTSGGGANVLTF
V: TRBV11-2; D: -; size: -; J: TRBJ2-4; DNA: TGTGCCAGCAGCACAGACAGGTCTAGGGTCATTCAGTACTTC; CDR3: CASSTDRSRVIQYF
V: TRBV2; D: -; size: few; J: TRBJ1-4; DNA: TGTGCCAGCAGTGAATTAGAGGCTGAAAAACTGTTTTTT; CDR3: CASSELEAEKLFF
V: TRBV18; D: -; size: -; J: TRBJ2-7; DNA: TGTGCCAGCTCATGGTCCAAGGGACGGAGGGGAACCTACGAGCAGTACTTC; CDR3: CASSWSKGRRGTYEQYF
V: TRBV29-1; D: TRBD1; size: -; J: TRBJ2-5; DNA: TGCAGCGTTGAGTCCGCGACAGGGGCTAGGACCCAGTACTTC; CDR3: CSVESATGARTQYF
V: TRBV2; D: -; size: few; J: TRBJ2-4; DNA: TGTGCCAGCACAGCCAAAAACATTCAGTACTTC; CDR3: CASTAKNIQYF
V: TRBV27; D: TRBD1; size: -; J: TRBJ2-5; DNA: TGTGCCAGCAGTAGGATTGGGACAGCCCAAGAGACCCAGTACTTC; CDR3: CASSRIGTAQETQYF
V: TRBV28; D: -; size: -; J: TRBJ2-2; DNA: TGTGCCAGCACGGGTCTAGTCCTCACCGGGGAGCTGTTTTTT; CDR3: CASTGLVLTGELFF
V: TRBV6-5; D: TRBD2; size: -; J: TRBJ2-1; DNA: TGTGCCAGCAGTAAGGAGCGCGGGAGAAATGAGCAGTTCTTC; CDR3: CASSKERGRNEQFF
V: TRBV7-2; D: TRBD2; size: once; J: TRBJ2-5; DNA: TGTGCCAGCAGCTTTCCCCCGGGACTACAGAGAGAGTACTTC; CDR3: CASSFPPGLQREYF
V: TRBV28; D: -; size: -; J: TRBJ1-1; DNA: TGTGCCAGCAGTTTAGTCCGCCCGGCTGAAGCTTTCTTT; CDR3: CASSLVRPAEAFF
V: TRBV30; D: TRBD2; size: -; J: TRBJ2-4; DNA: TGTGCCTGTAAACCGGGTAGCGGGACTGAACTAGCCAAAAACATTCAGTACTTC; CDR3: CACKPGSGTELAKNIQYF
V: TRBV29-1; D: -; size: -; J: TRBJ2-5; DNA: TGCAGCGTTGATGGGGGACAAGAGACCCAGTACTTC; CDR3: CSVDGGQETQYF
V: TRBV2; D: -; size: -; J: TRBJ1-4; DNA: TGTGCCAGCAGTATAAGCGGGGGAAATGAAAAACTGTTTTTT; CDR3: CASSISGGNEKLFF
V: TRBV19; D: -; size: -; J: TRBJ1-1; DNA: TGTGCCAGCCTGACAGGACCGAACACTGAAGCTTTCTTT; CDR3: CASLTGPNTEAFF
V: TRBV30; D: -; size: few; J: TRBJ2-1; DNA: TGTGCCTGGAGTTCCATTTTCAATGAGCAGTTCTTC; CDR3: CAWSSIFNEQFF
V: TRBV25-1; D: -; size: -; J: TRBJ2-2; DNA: TGTGCCAGCAGTGAAGTTCCCGGCATTGGCACCGGGGAGCTGTTTTTT; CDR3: CASSEVPGIGTGELFF
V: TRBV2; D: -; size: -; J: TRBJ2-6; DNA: TGTGCCAGCAGTGGATCCGGGGCCAACGTCCTGACTTTC; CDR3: CASSGSGANVLTF
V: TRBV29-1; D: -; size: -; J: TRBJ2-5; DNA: TGCAGCGTTGCGGGAAGAGAGACCCAGTACTTC; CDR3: CSVAGRETQYF
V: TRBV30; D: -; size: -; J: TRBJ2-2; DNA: TGTGCCTGGAGAGAGAACACCGGGGAGCTGTTTTTT; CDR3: CAWRENTGELFF
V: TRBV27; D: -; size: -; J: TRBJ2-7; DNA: TGTGCCAGCGGAAGCATAGGGTTCACCGCCTACGAGCAGTACTTC; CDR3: CASGSIGFTAYEQYF
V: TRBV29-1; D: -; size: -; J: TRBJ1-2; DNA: TGCAGCGTCGAAGGGGAGAGCTATGGCTACACCTTC; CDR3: CSVEGESYGYTF
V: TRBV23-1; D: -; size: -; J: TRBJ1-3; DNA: TGCGCCAGCAGTCTCGTACGGCCTTGTAGCACCATATATTTT; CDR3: CASSLVRPCSTIYF
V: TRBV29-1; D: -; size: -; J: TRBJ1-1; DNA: TGCAGCGTTACCGAGGGTAGCGGGAACACTGAAGCTTTCTTT; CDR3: CSVTEGSGNTEAFF
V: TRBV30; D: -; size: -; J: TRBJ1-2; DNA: TGTGCCTGGAGTGTACTTGGCGCGGACTATGGCTACACCTTC; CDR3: CAWSVLGADYGYTF
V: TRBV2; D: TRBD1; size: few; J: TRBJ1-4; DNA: TGTGCCAGCAATCCACTCCGGACAGGGAATGAAAAACTGTTTTTT; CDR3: CASNPLRTGNEKLFF
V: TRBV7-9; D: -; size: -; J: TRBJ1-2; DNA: TGTGCCAGCAGCCCCACTAGTGATACTAACTATGGCTACACCTTC; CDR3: CASSPTSDTNYGYTF
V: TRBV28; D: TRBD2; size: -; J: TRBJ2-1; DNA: TGTGCCAGCAGTTCCCTAGCGGGAGGATCCTACAATGAGCAGTTCTTC; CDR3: CASSSLAGGSYNEQFF
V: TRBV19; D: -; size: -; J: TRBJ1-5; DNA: TGTGCCATCAGCCAGGGAGTAGCAGGACAGCCCCAGCATTTT; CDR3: CAISQGVAGQPQHF
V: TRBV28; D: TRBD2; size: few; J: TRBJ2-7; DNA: TGTGCCAGCATCCCGGAGGGACTAGGTGGCTACGAGCAGTACTTC; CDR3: CASIPEGLGGYEQYF
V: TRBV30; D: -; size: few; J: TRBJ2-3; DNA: TGTGCCTGGTCCCGAGAAGATACGCAGTATTTT; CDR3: CAWSREDTQYF
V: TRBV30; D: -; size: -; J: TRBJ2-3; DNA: TGTGCCTGGAGGACGGAGGATACGCAGTATTTT; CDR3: CAWRTEDTQYF
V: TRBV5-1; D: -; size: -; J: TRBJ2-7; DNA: TGCGCCAGCAGCTTGGCTGATAGTTCCTCCTACGAGCAGTACTTC; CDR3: CASSLADSSSYEQYF
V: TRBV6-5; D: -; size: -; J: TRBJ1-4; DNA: TGTGCCAGCAGTTTAAACATCCACCCAAGTCGAAAACTGTTTTTT; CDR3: CASSLNIHPSRKLFF
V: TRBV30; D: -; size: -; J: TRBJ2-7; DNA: TGTGCCTGGAGCGCCCAGTACGAGCAGTACTTC; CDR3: CAWSAQYEQYF
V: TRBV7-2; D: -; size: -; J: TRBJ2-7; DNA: TGTGCCAGCAGCTTCGGGACACCTTACGAGCAGTACTTC; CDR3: CASSFGTPYEQYF
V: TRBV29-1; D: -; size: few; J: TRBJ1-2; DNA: TGCAGCGCCGGAGACATAGCTAACTATGGCTACACCTTC; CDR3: CSAGDIANYGYTF
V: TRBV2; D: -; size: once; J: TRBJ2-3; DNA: TGTGCCAGCAATAAGGGGACAGATACGCAGTATTTT; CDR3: CASNKGTDTQYF
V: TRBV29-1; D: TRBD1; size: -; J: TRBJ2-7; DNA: TGCAGCGTTGCGTTGGGACAGGGCCCCTACGAGCAGTACTTC; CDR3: CSVALGQGPYEQYF
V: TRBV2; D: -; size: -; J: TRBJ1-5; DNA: TGTGCCAGCAGCGGTTGGGTTAGCAATCAGCCCCAGCATTTT; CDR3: CASSGWVSNQPQHF
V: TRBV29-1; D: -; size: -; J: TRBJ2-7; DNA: TGCAGCGTTGAAAAGGGGGGCAACTACGAGCAGTACTTC; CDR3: CSVEKGGNYEQYF
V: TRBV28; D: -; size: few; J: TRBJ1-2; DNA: TGTGCCAGCATTCACAGGGCTGGGTGGGATGGCTACACCTTC; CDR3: CASIHRAGWDGYTF
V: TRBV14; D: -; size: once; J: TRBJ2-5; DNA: TGTGCCAGCAGCCAGATGGCGGGTCAAGAGACCCAGTACTTC; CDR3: CASSQMAGQETQYF
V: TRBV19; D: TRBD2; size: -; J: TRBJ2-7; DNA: TGTGCCAGTAGTCATAGCGGGAGCTACGAGCAGTACTTC; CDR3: CASSHSGSYEQYF
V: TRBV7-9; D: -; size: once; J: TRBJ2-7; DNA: TGTGCCAGCAGCTTTACCTACGAGCAGTACTTC; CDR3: CASSFTYEQYF
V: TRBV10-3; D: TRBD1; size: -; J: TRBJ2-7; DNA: TGTGCCATCAGGTACGGGACAGGAAACTACGAGCAGTACTTC; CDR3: CAIRYGTGNYEQYF
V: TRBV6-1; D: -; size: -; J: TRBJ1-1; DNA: TGTGCCAGCAGTTCAGACATGAACACTGAAGCTTTCTTT; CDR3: CASSSDMNTEAFF
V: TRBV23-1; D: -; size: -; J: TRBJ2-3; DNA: TGCGCCAGGAGGGTTTGCGGGGATACGCAGTATTTT; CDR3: CARRVCGDTQYF